This TCR beta chain was sequenced in a study of neoadjuvant anti-PD-1 for oral cavity cancer. Study-wide points: Treg/Th17 ratio rose with pretreatment blood and fell with post-treatment tumor TCRbeta clonality.

The germline V gene encodes CDR1 SEHNR and CDR2 FQNEAQ (reference sequence). V lost 6 bases and J 1 base, leaving 16 bases between the germline ends. CDR3 length: 16 residues. Time point defined: after neoadjuvant nivolumab, at surgical resection. These newly diagnosed stage II-IVA oral cavity squamous cell carcinoma patients had no prior systemic or radiation treatment. To note about this clone: The antigen is not known.

The assay was immunoSEQ multiplex PCR, and TCRdb's table has in-frame clones only and misses some. The repertoire consists of 55,000 to 75,000 clones, with roughly 90% occurring once and the leading ten covering roughly 3%. The sample here was PBMCs, taken after nivolumab (anti-PD-1) treatment. V and J are TRBV7-9 and TRBJ1-3; D remains ambiguous. This TCR derives from a person aged 40 to 85 with oral cavity squamous cell carcinoma. CDR3 DNA sequence: TGTGCCAGCAGTACCCGAGAGAGAAGGTCTGGAAACACCATATATTTT. Its protein product is CASSTRERRSGNTIYF. The entire variable domain, with the rest obtained from reference TRBV7-9 and TRBJ1-3, is as follows: DTGVSQNPRHKITKRGQNVTFRCDPISEHNRLYWYRQTLGQGPEFLTYFQNEAQLEKSRLLSDRFSAERPKGSFSTLEIQRTEQGDSAMYLCASSTRERRSGNTIYFGEGSWLTVV.